This TCR beta chain was retrieved from a study of technical replicates of blood from several donors. Trimming cost V 0 bases and J 7 bases; bases outside gene matches: 12. The CDR3 sequence is 17 residues long. Per germline, CDR1 WNHNN and CDR2 SYGVQD (reference sequence). Generated by immunoSEQ multiplex PCR, the TCRdb table keeps only in-frame clones and is missing some. The sample lists 67,000 or so clones, roughly 89% occurring once. The material sequenced was T cells isolated from PBMCs. The V and J genes are TRBV10-1 and TRBJ1-5; 7 bases match TRBD1. This clonotype was sampled from a human donor in good health. The CDR3 DNA is TGCGCCAGCAGTGAGTCCCAATACAGGGGTTCTGAACAGCCCCAGCATTTT. Its protein is CASSESQYRGSEQPQHF.